The 27 T cell receptor beta chains reported below all come from one sample, sequenced in a study of cytomegalovirus exposure and HLA in healthy donors. This PCR relied on a set of 60 Vbeta primers and 13 Jbeta primers. Some clones are missing from TCRdb's copy, which holds only in-frame ones; the method was immunoSEQ multiplex PCR. Here the sample spans about 140,000 clones, around 79% being singletons. The sequencing input was PBMCs. These receptors all stem from a man aged 35-49 years in good health and CMV-seropositive.

In the case of this clone: One end of the junction fails to match germline, which may point to a read error. The V gene is TRBV7-9, the J gene TRBJ2-2, with TRBD1 matching over 8 bases. CDR3 length: 15 amino acids. Germline V lookup: CDR1 SEHNR, CDR2 FQNEAQ (reference sequence). The CDR3 sequence: CSSRPGTGGTGELFF. CDR3 bases: TGTTCCAGCAGACCCGGGACAGGAGGCACCGGGGAGCTGTTTTTT.

The J gene is TRBJ2-1, the V gene TRBV19; 11 bases are a match to TRBD1. CDR3 length: 17 amino acids. V lost 1 base, J lost 8 bases, and 10 bases stayed unmatched. Germline CDR1 reads LNHDA; CDR2 reads SQIVND (reference sequence). The CDR3 coding sequence is TGTGCCAGTAGTATAGGGTGGGACAGGGGGGTCAGCGATGAGCAGTTCTTC. Translated, it gives CASSIGWDRGVSDEQFF.

This chain connects TRBV7-8 to TRBJ1-5, with D unresolved. V dropped 0 bases and J dropped 5 bases, with 14 bases sitting between them. Germline lookup yields CDR1 SGHVS and CDR2 FQNEAQ. The CDR3 totals 16 residues. The CDR3 DNA reads TGTGCCAGCAGCTTAGCCACAGCATGGCCAGATCAGCCCCAGCATTTT. It specifies CASSLATAWPDQPQHF.

This clone was recorded a few times. The V gene is TRBV11-2, the J gene TRBJ1-2; unclear D gene. The CDR3 extends over 11 amino acids. Germline CDR1 SGHAT, CDR2 FQNNGV. The V end lost 4 bases, the J end lost 4 bases, and 4 bases lay between the germline ends. The CDR3 bases are TGTGCCAGCAGCTCGGTCTATGGCTACACCTTC. This gives the protein CASSSVYGYTF.

This clone was picked up a small number of times. Other DNA sequences in this specimen translate into the identical CDR3. The CDR3 DNA follows: TGCGCCAGCAGCTTGGCTCTAGCGGAAGAGACCCAGTACTTC. Amino acids: CASSLALAEETQYF. V is TRBV5-1 and J is TRBJ2-5; 7 positions agree with TRBD2. CDR3 length: 14 amino acids. The V segment lost 0 bases and the J segment 3 bases; nucleotides outside the gene matches: 2. Germline CDR1 and CDR2: SGHRS and YFSETQ.

The gene calls are TRBV19 and TRBJ1-5; the D gene is possibly TRBD1 (6 bases). CDR1 and CDR2 from the germline V gene are LNHDA and SQIVND (reference sequence). The CDR3 loop spans 15 amino acids. V lost 5 bases and J 1 base, leaving 12 bases between the germline ends. The CDR3 nucleotides are TGTGCCAGTAGTGGGGGCAGGGTGAGCAATCAGCCCCAGCATTTT. As protein: CASSGGRVSNQPQHF.

The chain has TRBV15 and TRBJ2-3; a possible D gene is TRBD2 (6 bases). V was cut by 5 bases and J by 6 bases, with 15 bases left in between. This CDR3 is 14 amino acids long. Germline V gene lookup returns CDR1 LNHNV and CDR2 YYDKDF (reference sequence). The CDR3 DNA reads TGTGCCACCAGCGTCGGGGGAGCCTATGATACGCAGTATTTT. Translating gives CATSVGGAYDTQYF. Supplemented by reference TRBV15 and TRBJ2-3, the full variable domain reads DAMVIQNPRYQVTQFGKPVTLSCSQTLNHNVMYWYQQKSSQAPKLLFHYYDKDFNNEADTPDNFQSRRPNTSFCFLDIRSPGLGDTAMYLCATSVGGAYDTQYFGPGTRLTVL.

This chain uses TRBV7-3 with TRBJ1-1; TRBD1 might be the D (6 bases). Trimming pared 2 bases from V and 0 bases from J, leaving 10 bases between. The CDR3 consists of 15 residues. Germline loops: CDR1 SGHTA, CDR2 FQGTGA. CDR3 sequence (DNA): TGTGCCAGCAGCTTACAGGGACATATGAACACTGAAGCTTTCTTT. This gives the protein CASSLQGHMNTEAFF.

This chain's CDR3 is CASSFLTGNYGYTF. The CDR3 DNA is TGTGCCAGCAGCTTTTTGACCGGGAACTATGGCTACACCTTC. The V and J genes are TRBV9 and TRBJ1-2, with D hard to call. CDR3 length: 14 amino acids. V was shortened by 4 bases and J by 2 bases, with 12 bases between the two germline ends. Germline values: CDR1 SGDLS, CDR2 YYNGEE.

The CDR3 protein is CASSSLYQETQYF. In DNA, the CDR3 is TGTGCCAGCAGCTCCCTGTACCAAGAGACCCAGTACTTC. The V gene is TRBV7-6, the J gene TRBJ2-5; no clear D. Per the germline V gene, CDR1 is SGHVS and CDR2 is FNYEAQ. The CDR3 totals 13 residues. Trimming left V 4 bases short and J 0 bases short, with 6 bases between.

V and J are TRBV7-9 and TRBJ1-2; a weak D match, TRBD1 (5 bases). This CDR3 has 14 residues. V was clipped by 3 bases and J by 3 bases, with 11 bases between them. The germline V gene has CDR1 SEHNR and CDR2 FQNEAQ (reference sequence). In DNA, the CDR3 is TGTGCCAGCAGCTTCGGTATAGGGGACTATGGCTACACCTTC. Amino acid sequence: CASSFGIGDYGYTF.

This chain links TRBV2 with TRBJ1-6; D is unresolved. Germline V CDR1 and CDR2: SNHLY, FYNNEI. The V gene lost 8 bases and the J gene lost 0 bases, with 11 bases spanning the gap. The CDR3 extends over 15 amino acids. The CDR3 bases are TGTGCCAGCTCGGTTCGGGGCTCCTATAATTCACCCCTCCACTTT. Translation gives CASSVRGSYNSPLHF.

This chain joins TRBV2 and TRBJ2-1; D remains ambiguous. The germline V gene encodes CDR1 SNHLY and CDR2 FYNNEI. V was clipped by 10 bases and J by 2 bases, with 12 bases between them. This CDR3 contains 13 residues. The CDR3 protein is CATTGVPYNEQFF. The CDR3 DNA reads as TGTGCCACCACCGGAGTCCCCTACAATGAGCAGTTCTTC.

The chain has TRBV6-1 and TRBJ1-4; TRBD1 agrees at 8 bases. Germline loops: CDR1 MNHNS, CDR2 SASEGT. V trimming: 8 bases; J trimming: 7 bases; junction bases outside the gene matches: 9. CDR3 length: 14 residues. In DNA form, the CDR3 reads TGTGCCAGCGGAAACTTTGGACAGGGTGAAAAACTGTTTTTT. Its protein product is CASGNFGQGEKLFF.

The rearrangement uses TRBV5-5 and TRBJ2-7, with 11 bases identical to TRBD2. The junction had 6 bases not matched to a gene; V was cut back by 5 bases and J by 2 bases. The CDR3 is made up of 15 amino acids. Germline values: CDR1 SGHKS, CDR2 YYEKEE (reference sequence). The CDR3: CASRGGLADPYEQYF. CDR3 sequence (DNA): TGTGCCAGCAGGGGGGGACTAGCGGACCCCTACGAGCAGTACTTC.

V usage is TRBV27 and J usage is TRBJ2-7; a possible D gene is TRBD1 (5 bases). The germline V gene encodes CDR1 MNHEY and CDR2 SMNVEV (reference sequence). CDR3 length: 14 residues. With 1 base removed from V and 3 bases from J, the gap between germline ends came to 10 bases. In nucleotides, the CDR3 is TGTGCCAGCAGTTTATACCACAGGAACTACGAGCAGTACTTC. This gives the protein CASSLYHRNYEQYF.

The sample holds a few counts of this clone. CDR3 amino acids: CACSESYEQYF. CDR3 nucleotide sequence: TGTGCCTGCTCGGAGTCCTACGAGCAGTACTTC. This sequence joins TRBV6-1 and TRBJ2-5, with no clear D. The end of the DNA fits TRBJ2-7 better, so the J call may be wrong. CDR3 length: 11 residues. The V gene's germline CDR1 is MNHNS and CDR2 SASEGT.

The rearrangement uses TRBV18 and TRBJ2-7; TRBD1 agrees at 8 bases. The CDR3 is made up of 14 amino acids. Unmatched junction bases numbered 4, after V lost 4 bases and J lost 2 bases. Per the germline V gene, CDR1 is KGHSH and CDR2 is LQKENI. The CDR3 DNA reads TGTGCCAGCTCACTCCTGACAGGGGCCTACGAGCAGTACTTC. Amino acids: CASSLLTGAYEQYF.

The chain combines TRBV6-5 with TRBJ2-1, with TRBD2 identical over 10 bases. The V and J ends lost 2 bases and 15 bases, in that order; junction bases with no gene match: 10. The CDR3 is 14 amino acids. CDR1 is MNHEY and CDR2 is SVGAGI in the germline V gene. In DNA form, the CDR3 reads TGTGCCAGCAGTTACGGCGACAGCGGGAGGGTTCCGTTCTTC. It encodes CASSYGDSGRVPFF.

The chain uses TRBV6-5 and TRBJ1-2; 7 bases align to TRBD1. V shed 6 bases, J shed 5 bases, and the junction held 9 bases outside the gene matches. The CDR3 has 14 amino acids. Looked up from germline, CDR1 is MNHEY and CDR2 is SVGAGI. The CDR3 sequence is CASSTGALRYGYTF. Written as DNA, the CDR3 is TGTGCCAGCAGCACAGGGGCCCTTCGGTATGGCTACACCTTC.

This CDR3 is CASSTGATEAFF. The CDR3 region has the DNA TGTGCCAGCAGCACAGGGGCCACTGAAGCTTTCTTT. The chain carries TRBV5-6 and TRBJ1-1, with TRBD1 matching over 7 bases. The CDR3 consists of 12 residues. Germline V gene lookup returns CDR1 SGHDT and CDR2 YYEEEE. V gave up 4 bases and J gave up 4 bases; unmatched junction bases: 1.

This clone came up once. The chain links TRBV28 to TRBJ2-7, with 10 bases lining up with TRBD1. The CDR3 length is 15 residues. The germline CDR1 and CDR2 sequences are MDHEN and SYDVKM. The V segment lost 6 bases and the J segment 6 bases; nucleotides outside the gene matches: 11. In DNA, the CDR3 is TGTGCCAGCAGGTCACCGGGACAGGGGTTTGCCGAGCAGTACTTC. Translating it yields CASRSPGQGFAEQYF.

The V call is TRBV30, the J call TRBJ2-5; TRBD1 agrees at 9 bases. The CDR3 extends over 16 amino acids. The junction had 11 bases not matched to a gene; V was cut back by 5 bases and J by 1 base. Germline CDR1 is GTSNPN and CDR2 is SVGIG (reference sequence). The CDR3 reads CAWSPGTGTLQETQYF. CDR3 in DNA: TGTGCCTGGTCTCCCGGGACAGGGACCCTCCAAGAGACCCAGTACTTC.

The chain couples TRBV19 to TRBJ2-1; maybe TRBD2 (5 bases). The V end was cut by 6 bases, the J end by 8 bases, with 17 bases between. Per germline, CDR1 LNHDA and CDR2 SQIVND (reference sequence). This CDR3 has 14 amino acids. The CDR3 nucleotides are TGTGCCAGTAGCCCCGGAGGAGGTGACGATGAGCAGTTCTTC. Its translation is CASSPGGGDDEQFF.

This clone has just a few counts. This chain joins TRBV5-4 and TRBJ1-1; tentatively, D is TRBD1 (6 bases). Trimming cost V 4 bases and J 4 bases, with 11 bases left between them. Germline-derived CDR1 and CDR2 are SGHNT and YYREEE (reference sequence). CDR3 length: 13 amino acids. DNA for the CDR3: TGTGCCAGCAGCGACCGACAGGCCACTGAAGCTTTCTTT. Amino acid sequence: CASSDRQATEAFF.

The chain carries TRBV27 and TRBJ2-7, with TRBD2 as a possible D gene (5 bases). Trimming took off 4 bases at V and 6 bases at J, with 16 bases between the two ends. Germline CDR1 reads MNHEY; CDR2 reads SMNVEV (reference sequence). This CDR3 spans 14 amino acids. This CDR3 reads CASSSRGFQAEQYF. CDR3 DNA sequence: TGTGCCAGCAGTTCTCGGGGTTTTCAGGCCGAGCAGTACTTC.

V and J are TRBV27 and TRBJ1-2; tentatively, D is TRBD1 (5 bases). Trimming stripped 3 bases from V and 8 bases from J, with 13 bases between. The CDR3 is made up of 13 amino acids. Germline V gives CDR1 MNHEY, CDR2 SMNVEV (reference sequence). The CDR3 is CASSFVGGSGYTF. CDR3 coding DNA: TGTGCCAGCAGTTTCGTCGGGGGAAGCGGCTACACCTTC.